This T cell receptor beta chain was captured by sequencing in a study of blood T cell repertoires in COVID-19. Whole-study context: The study drew acute and convalescent COVID-19 samples from the United States, Italy and Spain. Sources were T cells, B-cell-depleted T cells, or PBMCs; the material itself was cDNA or gDNA.

V was trimmed by 0 bases and J by 1 base, leaving 10 bases between them. CDR3 length: 15 amino acids. The germline gives CDR1 SGHRS, CDR2 YFSETQ. Clones were read by immunoSEQ multiplex PCR, and TCRdb kept only the in-frame ones, dropping some. In the table there are approximately 150,000 clones, approximately 88% of which are singletons. V usage is TRBV5-1 and J usage is TRBJ1-1, with D maybe TRBD1 (6 bases). The TCR sequence derives from a man in his 70s who had been exposed to COVID-19. The material sequenced was PBMCs or T cells enriched from blood (not recorded which). The CDR3 DNA reads TGCGCCAGCAGCTTGGAATCGGACAGGAACACTGAAGCTTTCTTT. Encoded protein: CASSLESDRNTEAFF.